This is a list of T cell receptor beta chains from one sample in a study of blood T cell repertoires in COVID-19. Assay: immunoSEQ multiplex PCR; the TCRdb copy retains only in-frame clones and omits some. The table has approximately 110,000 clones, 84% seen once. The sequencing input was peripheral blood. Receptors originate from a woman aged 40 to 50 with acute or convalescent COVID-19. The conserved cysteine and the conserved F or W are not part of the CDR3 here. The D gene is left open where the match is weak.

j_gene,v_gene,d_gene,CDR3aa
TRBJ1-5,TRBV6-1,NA,ASSDIMQGRQPQH
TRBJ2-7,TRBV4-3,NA,ASSPRQGRDYEQY
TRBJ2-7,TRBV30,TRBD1,AWTSGAGGIEQY
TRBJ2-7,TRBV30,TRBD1,AWSGKGQGEYEQY
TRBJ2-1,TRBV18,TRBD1,ASSDTTGGESEQF
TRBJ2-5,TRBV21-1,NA,ASIKEDSEETQY
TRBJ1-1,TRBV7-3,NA,ASSPEPGDTEAF
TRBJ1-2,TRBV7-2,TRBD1,ASSLASGQGNYGYT
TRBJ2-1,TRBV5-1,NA,ASSLALEQF
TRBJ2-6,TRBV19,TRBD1,ASNIGQGVRSGANVLT
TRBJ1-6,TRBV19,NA,ASSIDGGIPNSPLH
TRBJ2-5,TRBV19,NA,ASSIGGTVQETQY
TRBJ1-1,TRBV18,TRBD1,ASSLGTGTNTEAF
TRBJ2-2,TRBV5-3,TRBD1,ARSLFLLGTVNTGELF
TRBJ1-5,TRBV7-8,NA,ASSVTGPQPQH